These T cell receptor beta chains were read from a single sample in a study of shared clonotypes between healthy human individuals. The data were produced by immunoSEQ multiplex PCR, yet TCRdb's version contains in-frame clones alone and is incomplete. The sample carries about 2.3 million clones, 92% recorded once. Sequencing used naive CD4+ T cells from PBMCs. These receptors were collected from a man between 18 and 29 years old in good health. Some clones in this sample may be carry-over from other donors' samples. Each CDR3 is given without its conserved first and last residue. The order of the fields is V gene, CDR3 protein.

>TRBV6-5
ASSLVPDYYGYT
>TRBV7-3
ASSLSLAGTPEQF
>TRBV7-6
ASSLAGLAGGNQY
>TRBV18
ASSPGGYSNQPQH
>TRBV18
ASSFQPGTGDGYT
>TRBV11-2
ASSLALRVLGRETQY
>TRBV27
ASSFRGRDYEQY
>TRBV6-1
ASSPDWARSHEQF
>TRBV7-2
ASSYRDSYQPQH
>TRBV19
ASSKQGTNDEQF
>TRBV7-9
ASSLATATNEKLF
>TRBV4-3
ASSQELYSGNTIY
>TRBV28
ASTGTSPEAF
>TRBV28
ASIPAGVTSYEQY
>TRBV18
ASSLAVRGENQPQH
>TRBV27
ASKGGLIDEQF
>TRBV7-9
ASSLLGTGGEQY
>TRBV4-2
ASSREASLNTGELF
>TRBV4-2
ASSQRGQGAANEKLF